This TCR beta chain was captured in a study of blood T cell repertoires in COVID-19. Background on the study: Whether acute or convalescent, the COVID-19 samples came from the United States, Italy and Spain. From T cells, B-cell-depleted T cells, or PBMCs came the material, which was cDNA or gDNA.

The CDR3 contains 17 residues. Germline CDR1 is SGDLS and CDR2 is YYNGEE. With 0 bases removed from V and 9 bases from J, the gap between germline ends came to 19 bases. Original processing methods: Amplifying reference gene primers gave estimates of nucleated cell counts. Only in-frame clones appear in the TCRdb table, and some are missing; sequencing was by immunoSEQ multiplex PCR. V, J and clone size are taken as reported in that table, and D and trimming were inferred from the DNA itself. The profile shows about 200,000 clones, 85% to 90% of them singletons. The sample taken for sequencing was peripheral blood. The rearrangement links TRBV9 to TRBJ1-6; weak D call: TRBD1 (6 bases). The TCR originated in a man between 50 and 59 years old with acute or convalescent COVID-19. The CDR3 loop reads CASSVASSDSFASPLHF. CDR3 coding DNA: TGTGCCAGCAGCGTAGCTAGTTCGGACAGCTTTGCTTCACCCCTCCACTTT. Filled out from reference TRBV9 and TRBJ1-6, the complete variable domain reads DSGVTQTPKHLITATGQRVTLRCSPRSGDLSVYWYQQSLDQGLQFLIQYYNGEERAKGNILERFSAQQFPDLHSELNLSSLELGDSALYFCASSVASSDSFASPLHFGNGTRLTVT.